A selection of T cell receptor beta chains follows, all from one sample in a study of blood T cell repertoires in COVID-19. Some clones are missing from TCRdb's copy, which holds only in-frame ones; the method was immunoSEQ multiplex PCR. The sample holds 150,000 to 200,000 clones, around 84% seen once. The sequencing sample was made of peripheral blood. The origin of the receptors is a man younger than 45 with active or convalescent COVID-19. CDR3s include the opening cysteine and the closing phenylalanine or tryptophan. The D gene is left open where the match is weak. Expanded clones get a size class; other rows say once, few or many, or leave the size out.

clone_size j_call v_call d_call cdr3_aa cdr3_nt
once TRBJ1-1 TRBV3-1/TRBV3-2 - CASSQAERTEAFF TGTGCCAGCAGCCAAGCTGAGCGCACTGAAGCTTTCTTT
- TRBJ2-1 TRBV19 - CASRLPGDWNEQFF TGTGCCAGCCGCCTACCCGGGGACTGGAATGAGCAGTTCTTC
many TRBJ1-2 TRBV3-1/TRBV3-2 - CASSQRGGEAGYTF TGTGCCAGCAGCCAAAGGGGGGGAGAGGCTGGCTACACCTTC
- TRBJ2-7 TRBV18 - CASSPSASLAYEQYF TGTGCCAGCTCACCCTCAGCGTCATTAGCATACGAGCAGTACTTC
- TRBJ1-2 TRBV6-6 - CASSFGRTEDYGYTF TGTGCCAGCAGTTTTGGCCGGACAGAGGACTATGGCTACACCTTC
- TRBJ2-5 TRBV11-3 TRBD1 CASSLGQGRETQYF TGTGCCAGCAGCCTCGGACAGGGAAGAGAGACCCAGTACTTC
- TRBJ2-3 TRBV27 - CASSLRRDGDTQYF TGTGCCAGCAGTTTGAGGAGGGATGGAGATACGCAGTATTTT
- TRBJ1-1 TRBV6-4 - CASSERGGTEAFF TGTGCCAGCAGTGAACGGGGAGGAACTGAAGCTTTCTTT
- TRBJ1-5 TRBV4-2 - CASRRTLLNDQPQHF TGTGCCAGCAGACGGACTCTCTTAAACGATCAGCCCCAGCATTTT
- TRBJ1-2 TRBV7-2 TRBD1 CASSPGTGGGYGYTF TGTGCCAGCAGCCCGGGGACAGGGGGCGGCTATGGCTACACCTTC
- TRBJ1-5 TRBV2 - CASSPDTHQPQHF TGTGCCAGCAGTCCGGACACTCATCAGCCCCAGCATTTT
- TRBJ1-1 TRBV24-1 TRBD1 CATSGGGRGRGDTEAFF TGTGCCACCAGTGGAGGGGGCAGGGGGCGTGGGGACACTGAAGCTTTCTTT
few TRBJ1-1 TRBV6-2/TRBV6-3 TRBD1 CASSRPGQGAYTVPEAFF TGTGCCAGCAGCCGCCCGGGACAGGGGGCCTATACTGTACCTGAAGCTTTCTTT
few TRBJ2-7 TRBV7-2 - CASSIGRDYEQYF TGTGCCAGCAGCATCGGACGGGACTACGAGCAGTACTTC
- TRBJ1-6 TRBV11-2 - CASSLWGVNSPLHF TGTGCCAGCAGCTTGTGGGGGGTCAATTCACCCCTCCACTTT
- TRBJ1-2 TRBV7-8 TRBD1 CASSSQGASGYTF TGTGCCAGCAGCTCACAGGGGGCAAGTGGCTACACCTTC
- TRBJ1-6 TRBV20-1 - CSASPQGYNSPLHF TGCAGTGCTAGTCCACAGGGATATAATTCACCCCTCCACTTT
- TRBJ2-3 TRBV5-1 TRBD2 CASSLGLAGGGADTQYF TGCGCCAGCAGCCTGGGACTAGCGGGAGGCGGAGCAGATACGCAGTATTTT